The rows below give T cell receptor beta chains drawn from one sample of a study of OX40 agonist ivuxolimab in advanced cancers. Here immunoSEQ multiplex PCR was the method, and the copy in TCRdb shows in-frame clones only, minus some. The table lists roughly 45,000 clones, approximately 86% of them singletons. Specimen: CD4+ or CD8+ T cells sorted from blood, collected in a trial of the OX40 agonist ivuxolimab. All receptors come from an adult with an advanced solid tumor such as melanoma, head and neck, liver or kidney cancer. Both conserved end residues are part of each CDR3. D genes are given only for firm matches. The size field is filled for only some rows; it gives once, few, many or a size class.

j_call v_call clone_size d_call cdr3_length cdr3_nt cdr3_aa
TRBJ1-5 TRBV21-1 NA NA 19 TGTGCCAGCAGCAAAAAAGGAAGGGGGGGGCAGAGGCCCAATCAGCCCCAGCATTTT CASSKKGRGGQRPNQPQHF
TRBJ2-5 TRBV30 once NA 15 TGTGCCTGGAGTGCACTCAGCGGGCCCCGGGGAACCCAGTACTTC CAWSALSGPRGTQYF
TRBJ2-1 TRBV6-1 NA TRBD2 14 TGTGCCAGCAGACTAGCGGGCTCCTACAATGAGCAATTCTTC CASRLAGSYNEQFF
TRBJ2-4 TRBV21-1 NA NA 15 TGTGCCAGCAGCAAAAGGGACAGGTATATATACATTCAGTACTTC CASSKRDRYIYIQYF
TRBJ2-3 TRBV6-6 NA NA 14 TGTGCCAGCATATCCAGCTCCACAGACGGTACGCAGTATTTT CASISSSTDGTQYF
TRBJ2-3 TRBV7-2 NA NA 13 TGTGCCAGCAGCTTGTTGGGTCCAGATACGCAGTATTTT CASSLLGPDTQYF
TRBJ2-7 TRBV9 NA NA 14 TGTGCCAGCTCTCTGGGACTGGGCTCCTACGAGCAGTACTTC CASSLGLGSYEQYF
TRBJ2-3 TRBV7-3 NA NA 14 TGTGCCAGCAGCTTAATGGATAGCACAGATACGCAGTATTTT CASSLMDSTDTQYF
TRBJ1-1 TRBV19 NA NA 16 TGTGCCAGTAGTATAGGGGGGGGCCTGAGGGGCACTGAAGCTTTCTTT CASSIGGGLRGTEAFF
TRBJ2-2 TRBV11-3 NA NA 12 TGTGCCAGCAGGTTTTCTGGCGGGGAGCTGTTTTTT CASRFSGGELFF
TRBJ2-7 TRBV7-8 NA NA 13 TGTGCCAGCACCCCGGGACATAACTACGAGCAGTACTTC CASTPGHNYEQYF
TRBJ2-2 TRBV25-1 NA NA 13 TGTGCCAGCAGTGAAGACGAGGGAGGGGAGCTGTTTTTT CASSEDEGGELFF
TRBJ2-7 TRBV29-1 NA NA 14 TGCAGCGCTCGGGTCTTGACGAGCTCCTACGAGCAGTACTTC CSARVLTSSYEQYF
TRBJ2-5 TRBV6-1 NA NA 13 TGTGCCAGCATGGTACAGTCCCAAGAGACCCAGTACTTC CASMVQSQETQYF
TRBJ1-5 TRBV4-2 once NA 14 TGTGCCAGCAGCCAACCCGACGGGGATCAGCCCCAGCATTTT CASSQPDGDQPQHF
TRBJ1-1 TRBV6-1 NA TRBD1 13 TGTGCCAGCCGACAGGGTCAAGCCACTGAAGCTTTCTTT CASRQGQATEAFF
TRBJ1-5 TRBV28 NA NA 15 TGTGCCAGCAGCCGCCGGGTCTATAGCAATCAGCCCCAGCATTTT CASSRRVYSNQPQHF
TRBJ1-2 TRBV4-1 NA NA 14 TGCGCCAGCAGCCAAACTGAAATTAACTATGGCTACACCTTC CASSQTEINYGYTF
TRBJ2-2 TRBV18 NA TRBD1 13 TGTGCCAGCTCATGGGACAGGACCGGGGAGCTGTTTTTT CASSWDRTGELFF
TRBJ1-1 TRBV6-5 NA NA 11 TGTGCCAGCAGTTATCGACAAGAGGCTTTCTTT CASSYRQEAFF
TRBJ2-5 TRBV5-4 NA NA 15 TGTGCCAGCAGCGGGGGGGGCCCCGCGTCAGAGACCCAGTACTTC CASSGGGPASETQYF
TRBJ1-2 TRBV7-2 NA NA 16 TGTGCCAGCAGCTTAGTGGGACATAACTTTAACTATGGCTACACCTTC CASSLVGHNFNYGYTF
TRBJ2-7 TRBV11-2 few NA 14 TGTGCCAGCAGCTTGGTAGACAGGAACTACGAGCAGTACTTC CASSLVDRNYEQYF
TRBJ2-7 TRBV19 NA TRBD1 14 TGTGCCAGTAGGGGGACAGGGCAGACCTACGAGCAGTACTTC CASRGTGQTYEQYF
TRBJ1-3 TRBV25-1 once NA 12 TGTGCCAGCAGTGAGTCGGGAAACACCATATATTTT CASSESGNTIYF
TRBJ1-1 TRBV19 NA NA 12 TGTGCCAGTAGGGTTTCGAACACTGAAGCTTTCTTT CASRVSNTEAFF
TRBJ1-2 TRBV7-9 NA NA 15 TGTGCCAGCAGTCGCTGGACAGATATCGGCTATGGCTACACCTTC CASSRWTDIGYGYTF
TRBJ1-1 TRBV13 few NA 23 TGTGCCAGCAGCTTAGATGCTTGGGGCACTATTAAAGAGGGACCCCCACGGATAGCTGAAGCTTTCTTT CASSLDAWGTIKEGPPRIAEAFF